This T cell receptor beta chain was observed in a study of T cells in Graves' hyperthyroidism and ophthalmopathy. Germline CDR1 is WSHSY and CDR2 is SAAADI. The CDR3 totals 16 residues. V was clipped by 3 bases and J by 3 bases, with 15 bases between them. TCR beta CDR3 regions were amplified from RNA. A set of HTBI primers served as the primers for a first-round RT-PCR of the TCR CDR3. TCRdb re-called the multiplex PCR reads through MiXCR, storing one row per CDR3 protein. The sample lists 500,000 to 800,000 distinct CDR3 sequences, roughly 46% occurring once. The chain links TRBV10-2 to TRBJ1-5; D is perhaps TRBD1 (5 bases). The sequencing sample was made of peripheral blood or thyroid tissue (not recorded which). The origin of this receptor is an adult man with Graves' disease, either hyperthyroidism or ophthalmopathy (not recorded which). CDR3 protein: CASSEHPGDLNQPQHF. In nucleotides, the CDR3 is TGCGCCAGCAGTGAACATCCCGGGGACCTCAATCAGCCCCAGCATTTT.